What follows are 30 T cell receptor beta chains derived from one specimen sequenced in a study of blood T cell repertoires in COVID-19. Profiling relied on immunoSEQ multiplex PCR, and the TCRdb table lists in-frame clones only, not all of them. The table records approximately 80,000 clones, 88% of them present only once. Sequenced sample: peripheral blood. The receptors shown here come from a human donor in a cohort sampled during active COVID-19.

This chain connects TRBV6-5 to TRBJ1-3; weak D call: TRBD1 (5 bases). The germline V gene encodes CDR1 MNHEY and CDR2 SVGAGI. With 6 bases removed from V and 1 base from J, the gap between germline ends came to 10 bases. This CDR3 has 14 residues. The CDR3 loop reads CASRAPGSGNTIYF. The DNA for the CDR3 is TGTGCCAGCAGAGCCCCAGGGTCTGGAAACACCATATATTTT.

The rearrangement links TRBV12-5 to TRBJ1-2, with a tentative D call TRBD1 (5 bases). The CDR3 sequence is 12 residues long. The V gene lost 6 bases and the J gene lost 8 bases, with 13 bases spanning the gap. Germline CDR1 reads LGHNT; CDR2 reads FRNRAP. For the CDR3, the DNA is TGTGCTAGTGGCTCGACAGTTTTCGGCTACACCTTC. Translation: CASGSTVFGYTF.

The DNA of the CDR3 is TGTGCCAGCTCACCGGACCCCACAGGGGGCTATGGCTACACCTTC. Amino acid sequence: CASSPDPTGGYGYTF. This chain uses TRBV18 with TRBJ1-2; 8 bases are shared with TRBD1. V was clipped by 3 bases and J by 4 bases; unmatched bases: 7. CDR3 length equals 15 residues. Germline V CDR1 and CDR2: KGHSH, LQKENI.

As DNA, the CDR3 is TGCGCCAGCAGTCGCCTAAGGGGGCGCGGAGATACGCAGTATTTT. This codes for CASSRLRGRGDTQYF. The chain employs TRBV4-1 and TRBJ2-3; 7 bases are shared with TRBD1. Germline CDR1 reads MGHRA; CDR2 reads YSYEKL. The trim removed 6 bases at V and 5 bases at J, leaving 11 bases unmatched. The CDR3 covers 15 residues.

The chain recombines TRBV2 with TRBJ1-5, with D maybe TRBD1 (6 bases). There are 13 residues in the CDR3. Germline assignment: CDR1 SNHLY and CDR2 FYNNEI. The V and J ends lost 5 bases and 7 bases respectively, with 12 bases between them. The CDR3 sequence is CASSLGQKQPQHF. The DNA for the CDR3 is TGTGCCAGCAGTCTAGGACAGAAACAGCCCCAGCATTTT.

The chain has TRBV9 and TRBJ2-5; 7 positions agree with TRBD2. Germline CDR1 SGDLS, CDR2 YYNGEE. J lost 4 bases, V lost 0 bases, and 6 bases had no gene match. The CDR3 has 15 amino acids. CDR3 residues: CASSVEGTIGETQYF. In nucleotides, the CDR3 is TGTGCCAGCAGCGTAGAGGGGACTATCGGAGAGACCCAGTACTTC.

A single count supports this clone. The CDR3, as DNA: TGTGCCAGTAGTATTACTAGCGGGGGGGCAACAGATACGCAGTATTTT. It encodes CASSITSGGATDTQYF. The chain has TRBV19 and TRBJ2-3, with 13 bases matching TRBD2. The CDR3 runs 16 residues. Per germline, CDR1 LNHDA and CDR2 SQIVND (reference sequence). V shed 3 bases, J shed 3 bases, and the junction held 3 bases outside the gene matches.

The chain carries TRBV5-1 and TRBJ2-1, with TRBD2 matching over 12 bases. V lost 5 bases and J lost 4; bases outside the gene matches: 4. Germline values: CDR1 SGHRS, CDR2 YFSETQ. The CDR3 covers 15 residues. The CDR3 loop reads CASRPLAGGYNEQFF. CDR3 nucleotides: TGCGCCAGCAGGCCGCTAGCGGGAGGGTACAATGAGCAGTTCTTC.

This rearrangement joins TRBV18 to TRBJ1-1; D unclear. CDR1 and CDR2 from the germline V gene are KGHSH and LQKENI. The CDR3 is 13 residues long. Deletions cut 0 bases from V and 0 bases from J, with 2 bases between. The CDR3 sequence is CASSPPMNTEAFF. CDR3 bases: TGTGCCAGCTCACCACCCATGAACACTGAAGCTTTCTTT.

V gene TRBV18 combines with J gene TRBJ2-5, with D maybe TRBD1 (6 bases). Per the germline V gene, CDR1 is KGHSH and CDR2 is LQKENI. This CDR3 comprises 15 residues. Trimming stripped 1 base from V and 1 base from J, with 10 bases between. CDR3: CASSPLGTRQETQYF. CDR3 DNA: TGTGCCAGCTCACCACTCGGGACACGCCAAGAGACCCAGTACTTC.

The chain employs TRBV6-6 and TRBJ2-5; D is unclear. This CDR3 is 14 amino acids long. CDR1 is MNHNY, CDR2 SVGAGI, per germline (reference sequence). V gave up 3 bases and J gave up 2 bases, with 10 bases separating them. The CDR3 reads CASSYWANQETQYF. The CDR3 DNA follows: TGTGCCAGCAGTTATTGGGCGAATCAAGAGACCCAGTACTTC.

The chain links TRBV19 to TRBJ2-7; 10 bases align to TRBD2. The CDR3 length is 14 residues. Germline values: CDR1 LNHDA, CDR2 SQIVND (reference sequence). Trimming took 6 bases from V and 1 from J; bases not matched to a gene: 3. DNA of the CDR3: TGTGCCAGTAGCACACTAGCGGGGTCCTACGAGCAGTACTTC. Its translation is CASSTLAGSYEQYF. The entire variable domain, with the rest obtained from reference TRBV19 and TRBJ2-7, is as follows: DGGITQSPKYLFRKEGQNVTLSCEQNLNHDAMYWYRQDPGQGLRLIYYSQIVNDFQKGDIAEGYSVSREKKESFPLTVTSAQKNPTAFYLCASSTLAGSYEQYFGPGTRLTVT.

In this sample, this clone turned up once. CDR3 bases: TGTGCCAGCAGCCAGGGACAGGGATCAGAGACCCAGTACTTC. This encodes CASSQGQGSETQYF. This chain uses TRBV3-1 (or the pseudogene TRBV3-2) with TRBJ2-5, with 9 bases matching TRBD1. The germline V gene has CDR1 LGHDT and CDR2 YNNKEL (reference sequence). The V segment lost 3 bases and the J segment 4 bases; nucleotides outside the gene matches: 3. The CDR3 is 14 amino acids.

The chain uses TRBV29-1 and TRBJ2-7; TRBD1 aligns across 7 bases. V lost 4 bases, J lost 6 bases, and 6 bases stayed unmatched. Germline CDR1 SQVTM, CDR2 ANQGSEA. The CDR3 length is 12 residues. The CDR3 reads CSVVRDRSEQYF. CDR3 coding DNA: TGCAGCGTTGTTAGGGACAGATCCGAGCAGTACTTC.

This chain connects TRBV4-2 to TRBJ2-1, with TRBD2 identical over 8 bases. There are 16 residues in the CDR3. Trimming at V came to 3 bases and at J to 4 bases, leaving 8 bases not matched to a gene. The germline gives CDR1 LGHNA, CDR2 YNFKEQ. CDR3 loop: CASSHASGSAYNEQFF. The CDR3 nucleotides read TGTGCCAGCAGCCACGCAAGCGGGAGCGCATACAATGAGCAGTTCTTC.

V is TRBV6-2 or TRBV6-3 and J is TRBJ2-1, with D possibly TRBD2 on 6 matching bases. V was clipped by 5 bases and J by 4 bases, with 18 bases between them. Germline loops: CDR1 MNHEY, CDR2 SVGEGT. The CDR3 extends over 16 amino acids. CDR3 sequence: CASSTTTTRTYNEQFF. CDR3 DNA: TGTGCCAGCAGTACAACCACGACTAGAACTTACAATGAGCAGTTCTTC.

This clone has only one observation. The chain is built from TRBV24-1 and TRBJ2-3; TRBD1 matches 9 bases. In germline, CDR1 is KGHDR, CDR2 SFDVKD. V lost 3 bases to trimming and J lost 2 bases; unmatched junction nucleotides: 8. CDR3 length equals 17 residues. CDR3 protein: CATSDHSGTGYTDTQYF. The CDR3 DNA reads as TGTGCCACCAGTGATCACTCCGGGACAGGGTACACAGATACGCAGTATTTT.

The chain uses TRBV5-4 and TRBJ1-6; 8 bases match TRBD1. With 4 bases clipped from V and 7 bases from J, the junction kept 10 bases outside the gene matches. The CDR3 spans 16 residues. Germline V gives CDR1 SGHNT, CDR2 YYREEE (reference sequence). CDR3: CASSRDRGKGNSPLHF. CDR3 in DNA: TGTGCCAGCAGCCGAGACAGGGGAAAAGGGAATTCACCCCTCCACTTT.

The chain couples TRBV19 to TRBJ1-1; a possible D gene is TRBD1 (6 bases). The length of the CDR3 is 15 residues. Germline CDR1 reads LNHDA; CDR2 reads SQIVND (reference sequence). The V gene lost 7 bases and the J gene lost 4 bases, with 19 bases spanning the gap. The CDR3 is CASKRGGERATEAFF. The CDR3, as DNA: TGTGCCAGTAAAAGGGGGGGTGAAAGGGCCACTGAAGCTTTCTTT. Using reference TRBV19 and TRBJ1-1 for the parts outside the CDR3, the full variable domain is DGGITQSPKYLFRKEGQNVTLSCEQNLNHDAMYWYRQDPGQGLRLIYYSQIVNDFQKGDIAEGYSVSREKKESFPLTVTSAQKNPTAFYLCASKRGGERATEAFFGQGTRLTVV.

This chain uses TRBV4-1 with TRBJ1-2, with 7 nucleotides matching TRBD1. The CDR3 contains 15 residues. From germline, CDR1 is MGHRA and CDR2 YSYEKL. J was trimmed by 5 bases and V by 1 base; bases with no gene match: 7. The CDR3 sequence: CASSQGQGTSYGYTF. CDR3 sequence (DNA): TGCGCCAGCAGCCAAGGACAGGGAACCTCATATGGCTACACCTTC.

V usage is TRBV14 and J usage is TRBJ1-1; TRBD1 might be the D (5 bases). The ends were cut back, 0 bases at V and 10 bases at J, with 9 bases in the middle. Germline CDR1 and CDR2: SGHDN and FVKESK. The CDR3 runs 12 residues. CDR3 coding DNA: TGTGCCAGCAGCCAAGATTGGGGGGGAGCTTTCTTT. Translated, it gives CASSQDWGGAFF.

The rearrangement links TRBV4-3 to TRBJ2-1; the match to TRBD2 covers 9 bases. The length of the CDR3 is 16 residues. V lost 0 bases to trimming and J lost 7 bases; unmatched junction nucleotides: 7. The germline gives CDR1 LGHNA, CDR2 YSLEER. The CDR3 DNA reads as TGCGCCAGCAGCCAAGAATTCCGGCGGGAGGGTAATGAGCAGTTCTTC. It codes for CASSQEFRREGNEQFF.

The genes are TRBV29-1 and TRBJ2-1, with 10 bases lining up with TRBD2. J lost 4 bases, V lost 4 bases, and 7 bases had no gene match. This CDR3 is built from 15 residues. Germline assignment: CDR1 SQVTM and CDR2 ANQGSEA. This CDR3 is CSVASGSGAYNEQFF. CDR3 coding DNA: TGCAGCGTTGCTAGCGGGAGTGGGGCTTACAATGAGCAGTTCTTC.

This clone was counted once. The CDR3 DNA reads TGTGCCAGCAGCCCTACTAGGCTCAATGAGCAGTTCTTC. Its translation: CASSPTRLNEQFF. V usage is TRBV12-3 or TRBV12-4 and J usage is TRBJ2-1, with D tentatively TRBD2 (5 bases). V was trimmed by 6 bases and J by 6 bases, leaving 12 bases between them. The CDR3 is 13 residues long.

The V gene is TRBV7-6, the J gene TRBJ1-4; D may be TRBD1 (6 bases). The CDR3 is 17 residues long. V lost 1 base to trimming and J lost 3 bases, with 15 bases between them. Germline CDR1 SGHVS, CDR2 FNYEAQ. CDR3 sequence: CASSLVGGGLPNEKLFF. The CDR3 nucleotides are TGTGCCAGCAGCTTAGTAGGGGGAGGGCTTCCTAATGAAAAACTGTTTTTT.

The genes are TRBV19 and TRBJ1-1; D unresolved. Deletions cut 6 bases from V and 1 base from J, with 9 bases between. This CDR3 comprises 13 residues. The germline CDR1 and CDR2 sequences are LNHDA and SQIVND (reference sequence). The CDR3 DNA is TGTGCCAGTAGCTCGGTTCAGAACACTGAAGCTTTCTTT. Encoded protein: CASSSVQNTEAFF.

CDR3 nucleotide sequence: TGTGCCAGCAGTTTAGAGACAGGGGGCGTATCCTACGAGCAGTACTTC. Its protein is CASSLETGGVSYEQYF. The chain has TRBV28 and TRBJ2-7; 10 nucleotides match TRBD1. The CDR3 runs to 16 residues. Germline loops: CDR1 MDHEN, CDR2 SYDVKM. Germline trimming cut 2 bases from V and 1 base from J; bases unmatched to any gene: 5.

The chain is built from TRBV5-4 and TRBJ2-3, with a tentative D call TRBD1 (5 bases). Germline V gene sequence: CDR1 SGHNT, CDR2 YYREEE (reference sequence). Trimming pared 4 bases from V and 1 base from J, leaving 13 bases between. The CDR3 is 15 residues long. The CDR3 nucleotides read TGTGCCAGCAGCCGACAGATAGTGCGCACAGATACGCAGTATTTT. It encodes CASSRQIVRTDTQYF. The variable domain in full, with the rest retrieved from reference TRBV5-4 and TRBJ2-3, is ETGVTQSPTHLIKTRGQQVTLRCSSQSGHNTVSWYQQALGQGPQFIFQYYREEENGRGNFPPRFSGLQFPNYSSELNVNALELDDSALYLCASSRQIVRTDTQYFGPGTRLTVL.

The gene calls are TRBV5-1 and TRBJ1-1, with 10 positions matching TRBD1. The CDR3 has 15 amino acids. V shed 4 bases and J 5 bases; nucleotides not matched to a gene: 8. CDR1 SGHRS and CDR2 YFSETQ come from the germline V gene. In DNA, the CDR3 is TGCGCCAGCAGCCAGGGACAGGGGACCGGAACTGAAGCTTTCTTT. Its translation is CASSQGQGTGTEAFF.

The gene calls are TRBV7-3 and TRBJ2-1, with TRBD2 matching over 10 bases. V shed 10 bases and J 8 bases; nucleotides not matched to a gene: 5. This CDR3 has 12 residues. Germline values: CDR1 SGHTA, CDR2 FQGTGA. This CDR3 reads CATGTSADEQFF. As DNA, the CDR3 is TGTGCCACCGGGACTAGCGCTGATGAGCAGTTCTTC.